A single sample is the source of the 5 T cell receptor beta chains below, sequenced in a study of cytomegalovirus exposure and HLA in healthy donors. The primer mix had 60 Vbeta and 13 Jbeta primers. The method was immunoSEQ multiplex PCR; TCRdb's version includes in-frame clones alone and lacks a portion of them. Seen here are 80,000 or so clones, 55% to 75% observed once, and the top ten hold more than 5%. The sequenced sample consisted of PBMCs. The receptor set was obtained from a man under 40 in good health and CMV-seropositive.

The rearrangement links TRBV11-3 to TRBJ1-1; no definite D call. There are 13 residues in the CDR3. Germline V gene data show CDR1 as SGHNT and CDR2 as YENEEA. The V end lost 5 bases, the J end lost 2 bases, and 9 bases lay between the germline ends. The DNA of the CDR3 is TGTGCCAGCAGCGCGGGATTCAACACTGAAGCTTTCTTT. This gives the protein CASSAGFNTEAFF. Based on the CDR3 plus reference TRBV11-3 and TRBJ1-1, the full variable domain is EAGVVQSPRYKIIEKKQPVAFWCNPISGHNTLYWYLQNLGQGPELLIRYENEEAVDDSQLPKDRFSAERLKGVDSTLKIQPAELGDSAVYLCASSAGFNTEAFFGQGTRLTVV.

V and J are TRBV27 and TRBJ2-2; 8 bases map to TRBD1. Germline CDR1 is MNHEY and CDR2 is SMNVEV (reference sequence). V was pared by 6 bases and J by 6 bases, with 15 bases of the junction left unmatched. The CDR3 has 17 amino acids. The CDR3 loop is CASRPSRTGSFAGELFF. For the CDR3, the DNA is TGTGCCAGCAGGCCCAGTAGGACAGGGTCTTTCGCCGGGGAGCTGTTTTTT.

The chain has TRBV18 and TRBJ1-4; D might be TRBD1 (5 bases). The CDR3 totals 16 residues. V lost 1 base to trimming and J lost 0 bases, with 9 bases between them. The germline CDR1 and CDR2 sequences are KGHSH and LQKENI. CDR3: CASSPLQGATNEKLFF. CDR3 sequence (DNA): TGTGCCAGCTCACCACTGCAGGGTGCAACTAATGAAAAACTGTTTTTT.

Only a few counts were recorded for this clone. V gene TRBV12-5 combines with J gene TRBJ2-2; D perhaps matches TRBD2 (5 bases). CDR1 is LGHNT, CDR2 FRNRAP, per germline. V lost 7 bases, J lost 0 bases, and 12 bases lay in between. The CDR3 is 15 residues long. The CDR3 DNA is TGTGCTAGTGCTCCCAGAGGGACGAACACCGGGGAGCTGTTTTTT. Protein product: CASAPRGTNTGELFF.

The chain employs TRBV10-3 and TRBJ2-3; 7 nucleotides agree with TRBD2. The V gene end was trimmed by 0 bases and the J gene end by 9 bases; junction bases not matched to a gene: 18. CDR3 size: 18 residues. CDR1 is ENHRY, CDR2 SYGVKD, per germline. The CDR3: CAISESWGGRAGAGTQYF. The DNA of the CDR3 is TGTGCCATCAGTGAGTCCTGGGGGGGAAGGGCCGGCGCGGGGACGCAGTATTTT.